This T cell receptor beta chain comes out of a study of cytomegalovirus exposure and HLA in healthy donors (dated by TCRdb to 2015 to 2018). Concerning the study at large: According to an earlier analysis of several hundred of the donors, some 180 million T cells yielded 120 million or so unique TCR beta sequences and around 300 Gb of sequence data. In a later analysis, previously published TCR beta repertoires from about 640 donors were re-analyzed and high-resolution HLA genotyping was added so that TCR occurrence patterns could be studied. Of the roughly 410 genotyped donors, 65% to 90% were placed in the genetic ancestry cluster associated with self-reported Caucasian donors. Donor age, sex, ethnicity and CMV serostatus were compiled together with the repertoire data. Typing coverage varied by locus: roughly 629-630 donors for A, B, C, DRB1 and DQB1; approximately 500 for DQA1; nearly 610 for DPA1; approximately 470 for DPB1. In an earlier analysis of several hundred of the donors, high-throughput TCR beta sequencing was used to judge whether each TCR beta V gene segment behaved as functional or pseudogenic. In a later genetic analysis, genome-wide SNP genotypes for about 65% of the roughly 670 donors were used, and that subset was treated as a discovery cohort. Rather than drawing on any new phenotypic data, the later analysis identified candidate immune exposures from TCR beta sequences and the way those sequences occurred across donors. Four or five DR-DQ haplotypes were handled as single units for association and clustering because linkage in the cohort was strong. Both class I and class II loci were covered by HLA typing, at four-digit resolution. Approximately 300 gigabases of sequencing data and 70 million to 100 million unique TCR sequences made up an early release that covered some 640 HLA-typed donors. Using immunosequencing, the study profiled T cell repertoires from around 670 subjects and related those repertoires to cytomegalovirus serostatus. Every repertoire in the discovery cohort had been generated on one and the same sequencing platform. To predict cytomegalovirus infection status, the study combined high-throughput TCR immunosequencing, statistical association of individual TCRs with disease status, and machine learning. Along with the roughly 670-subject first cohort, a separate validation cohort of over a hundred different subjects was used. Across 398 genotyped donors of the cohort, an average of approximately 240,000 unique TCR beta nucleotide sequences per donor were sequenced, and roughly 20% of those sequences were non-productive. The aim of the study was to test whether cataloging public T cell receptors could identify signatures of past pathogen exposure.

The cohort comprised approximately 700 healthy bone marrow donors. At the time of sampling, every cohort member was nominally healthy, though immune exposures that went unrecorded were likely present. The donor was CMV seronegative and was included in the group of a few hundred seronegative cohort members. Every donor gave a peripheral blood sample, and the peripheral blood mononuclear cells from that sample were used for TCR beta sequencing. Genomic DNA extraction from the blood cell samples was performed with the Qiagen DNeasy Blood Extraction Kit. Here V drops 1 base and J drops 0 bases, and the junction holds 2 bases not matched to any gene. The CDR3 measures 16 amino acids from cysteine to phenylalanine. Left in the record is the CDR3 DNA by itself, 48 bases read in frame from the first base. CDR1 LNHDA and CDR2 SQIVND were looked up in the germline V gene (reference sequence). Of note for this clone: No cognate antigen has been identified for it. Base quality data are lacking; no much larger clone is found one base away.

The paper's findings and limits, for the study overall: The study listed approximately 150 TCR beta chains as associated with cytomegalovirus. This cohort had only TCR beta chains sequenced, and the lack of alpha or paired-chain data limited which features could be detected. The authors suggested that the approach could potentially be extended to other disease states and immunological phenotypes. In a later analysis, HLA-associated TCR beta chains were found to be more clonally expanded and to have lower generation probabilities than equally common non-associated chains. In a later analysis, the rate of TCR association differed among HLA loci, with DRB1 alleles having the most associated TCRs and HLA-C alleles having the fewest. V-gene and J-gene trimming of TCR beta chains was associated with a missense DCLRE1C variant in a later genetic analysis, and the association was replicated in an independent cohort. HLA typing was unavailable for some donors at each locus, so association tests used only the typed subset. A further reported finding was that TCR beta sequences accurately predicted the HLA-A and HLA-B alleles for most subjects in the first cohort. The classifier was reported to diagnose cytomegalovirus status with high specificity and sensitivity in both the original cohort and the validation cohort. Specific HLA alleles were associated with roughly 16,000 TCR beta sequences at a false discovery rate of 0.05 in a later analysis. In an earlier analysis of a few hundred of the donors, most TCR beta V segments were observed in productive rearrangements about 87% or about 30% of the time, broadly matching IMGT annotations. According to a later analysis, most CMV-associated TCR beta chains appeared to be HLA-restricted, and the HLA associations seemed to be driven largely by CMV exposure. For the cohort, immune exposure information was limited to CMV serostatus. Most TCR sequences were seen in very few donors, while some public TCRs were found in many individuals. According to a later analysis, parvovirus B19, influenza, CMV and Epstein-Barr virus appeared linked to several top co-occurrence clusters. The presence/absence analyses assumed that sequencing depth was roughly uniform across donors, and that assumption may not be true. A cluster of highly shared sequence variants was judged likely to be a technical artifact of the sequencing pipeline. Correlated functional status among segregating V segments might reflect linkage disequilibrium, but an unknown experimental factor could not be ruled out. Because the 87-base-pair reads could not distinguish some IMGT-functional V segments, including TRBV6-2 and TRBV6-3, those segments were excluded. In a later genetic analysis, fewer N-insertions in productive TCRs were reported among donors in an Asian-associated ancestry cluster than the approximately 630-donor mean. In vitro tests confirmed that a few of the cytomegalovirus-associated TCR beta chains recognize cytomegalovirus antigens. Strong co-occurrence of HLA alleles, especially DR and DQ, made assigning TCR associations to individual alleles difficult. Because counts were too low, 15 to 20 rarely observed V segments, including chromosome 9 orphons, were excluded from the earlier analysis of 587 of the donors.

The library was produced with the immunoSEQ multiplex PCR assay. The multiplex PCR relied on a mix of 60 forward primers for TCR Vbeta segments and 13 reverse primers for TCR Jbeta segments. Amplification of the CDR3 region of rearranged TCR beta genes was performed with a multiplex PCR assay on genomic DNA. On the Illumina HiSeq System, the amplified TCR beta libraries were sequenced as 87-base-pair reads. The authors' analysis ran thus. In a later analysis, approximately 74 million unique TCR beta chains were counted across the approximately 640 repertoires, and around 10 million of these chains were shared by at least two donors. Raw reads were error-corrected and collapsed into unique sequences with a nearest-neighbor algorithm that merged closely related sequences to remove PCR and sequencing errors. Alignment of CDR3 sequences to IMGT reference sequences was used to assign V, D and J gene segments. For a sequence to be retained, a match of at least six nucleotides to both a V gene segment and a J gene segment was required. A rearrangement counted as productive if the CDR3 had no stop codons and remained in frame with V and J, and every other rearrangement counted as non-productive. Following IMGT convention, CDR3 was defined as the stretch from the second conserved V-encoded cysteine up to the conserved J-encoded phenylalanine. In an earlier analysis of around 540 of the donors, sequences lacking an unambiguous match to a single V gene segment were excluded. In an earlier analysis of almost 600 of the donors, a V segment was called functional when productive rearrangements were above 56.7%, and segregating when the standard deviation between donors exceeded 5%. To diagnose cytomegalovirus status from the catalog of TCR beta chain sequences, a statistical classification framework was built. V and J gene assignment, in a later analysis, came from comparing TCR nucleotide sequences with IMGT/GENE-DB human TR gene sequences. The TCRdist pipeline was used in a later analysis to assign CDR3 sequences and most-parsimonious VDJ recombination scenarios. In a later analysis, each TCR beta chain was defined by its CDR3 amino acid sequence together with its V-gene family, and reads without a unique V-gene family were excluded. A later analysis removed roughly 590 highly shared, low-generation-probability nucleotide sequences to deal with suspected cross-contamination and a sequencing artifact. For each public chain, a later analysis derived a clonal expansion index from normalized ranks of inferred template counts within each repertoire. Generation probabilities in a later analysis came from a VDJ recombination model fitted to out-of-frame rearrangements, and those results were checked against IGoR. In a later analysis, TCR-TCR, TCR-HLA and TCR-CMV co-occurrence was scored with hypergeometric tests, and a repertoire-size bias correction was applied to TCR pairs. False discovery rates were estimated in a later analysis by permuting HLA or CMV assignments 20 times. In a later analysis, co-occurring TCRs were grouped using DBSCAN, and TCRdist sequence similarity was added for clustering within HLA-allele-positive subsets. Co-occurrence clustering excluded repertoires with fewer than 30,000 or more than 120,000 public chains, plus five with anomalous nucleotide sharing. This is the immuneACCESS table as TCRdb keeps it, with only in-frame sequences that have V and J called. A part of the clones is gone; compared with another copy, unresolved V genes explain less than half, and the rest is unexplained. For V, J and clone size, that table is used; D and trimming come from the DNA. This sample comprises roughly 80,000 clones, about 79% of them detected only once. 7% to 9% of the sample belongs to the ten largest clones.

The chain is assembled from TRBV19 and TRBJ1-5, and 8 junctional nucleotides match TRBD1. Sequenced sample: PBMCs. This clonotype originated in a woman aged 40 to 50 in good health and CMV-seronegative. The CDR3 is CASSIGDRYSNQPQHF. The base sequence is TGTGCCAGTAGTATAGGGGACAGGTATAGCAATCAGCCCCAGCATTTT. This CDR3, with the reference TRBV19 and TRBJ1-5 proteins standing in past its ends, gives the full variable domain DGGITQSPKYLFRKEGQNVTLSCEQNLNHDAMYWYRQDPGQGLRLIYYSQIVNDFQKGDIAEGYSVSREKKESFPLTVTSAQKNPTAFYLCASSIGDRYSNQPQHFGDGTRLSIL.